This record covers a single T cell receptor beta chain. Its antigen remains unidentified. This specimen belongs to a study of OX40 agonist ivuxolimab in advanced cancers. Findings and limits, study-wide: The antigen specificity of the peripheral T cells (those that were expanded) was not determined. By week 6 at 0.1 to 3.0 mg/kg, blood CD4+ and CD8+ T cells had expanded clonally. Averaging showed that CD8+ T cells had more expanded clones than CD4+ did.

Only in-frame clones appear in the TCRdb table, and some are missing; sequencing was by immunoSEQ multiplex PCR. The data contain approximately 48,000 clones, roughly three quarters of them singletons. The sample in question was CD4+ or CD8+ T cells sorted from blood, obtained in a trial of the OX40 agonist ivuxolimab. The sequence came from an adult with an advanced solid tumor such as melanoma, head and neck, liver or kidney cancer.

The CDR3 region is CASSGLVQGEAFF. CDR3 bases: TGTGCCAGCAGCGGATTGGTTCAGGGCGAAGCTTTCTTT. The chain is built from TRBV6-1 and TRBJ1-1, with a tentative D call TRBD1 (5 bases). From germline, CDR1 is MNHNS and CDR2 SASEGT. The CDR3 is made up of 13 amino acids. Trimming took off 6 bases at V and 8 bases at J, with 16 bases between the two ends.